This T cell receptor (beta chain) was found in a study of Ad26.COV2.S vaccination and SARS-CoV-2 variants. The ends lost 0 bases at V and 7 bases at J; junction bases unmatched: 4. Germline V gene lookup returns CDR1 SGDLS and CDR2 YYNGEE. CDR3 length equals 14 residues. Documented treatment: some 20 received Ad26.COV2.S at low or high dose, single or two shots; about 5 received placebo; per-sample allocation not given. It was on day 63 after the first vaccine or placebo injection that samples were taken. The repertoire was sequenced with immunoSEQ multiplex PCR; TCRdb's copy has only in-frame clones and lacks some. Of some 250,000 clones detected, around 87% appear once; the ten largest clones hold about 10%.

The material was peripheral blood, obtained in a trial of Ad26.COV2.S vaccine versus placebo. The chain has TRBV9 and TRBJ2-1, with 7 bases aligning to TRBD2. This sequence was found in a person between 18 and 60 years old who received the Ad26.COV2.S COVID-19 vaccine or a placebo. The CDR3 DNA follows: TGTGCCAGCAGCGTAGTTATCGGGGGGAATGAGCAGTTCTTC. The encoded protein is CASSVVIGGNEQFF.